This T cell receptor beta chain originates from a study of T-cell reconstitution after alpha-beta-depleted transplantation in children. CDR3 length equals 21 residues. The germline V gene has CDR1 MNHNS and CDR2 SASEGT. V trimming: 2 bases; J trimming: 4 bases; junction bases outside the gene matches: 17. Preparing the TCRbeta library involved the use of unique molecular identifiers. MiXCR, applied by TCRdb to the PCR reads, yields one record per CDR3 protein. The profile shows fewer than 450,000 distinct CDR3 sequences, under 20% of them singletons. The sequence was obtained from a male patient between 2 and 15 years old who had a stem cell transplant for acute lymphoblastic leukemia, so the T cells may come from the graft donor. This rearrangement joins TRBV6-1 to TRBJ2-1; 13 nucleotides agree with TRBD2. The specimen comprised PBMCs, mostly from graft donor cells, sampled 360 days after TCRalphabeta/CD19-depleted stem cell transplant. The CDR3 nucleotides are TGTGCCAGCAGTGAATTCGGGTTAGGACTAGCGGGAGCCGGGGGTTACAATGAGCAGTTCTTC. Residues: CASSEFGLGLAGAGGYNEQFF.